Shown below are 29 T cell receptor beta chains from a single sample sequenced in a study of blood T cells in healthy people across ages. Next came a second PCR, run for about 6 to 11 cycles, which used a sample-barcoded 5' primer along with a J-beta primer mix. MiXCR, applied by TCRdb to the 5' RACE reads, yields one record per CDR3 protein. The sample consists of 1.4 million or so distinct CDR3 sequences, approximately 42% of them appearing once. Sequencing was done on a sample of blood. The receptors were gathered from a woman aged 18-29 years in good health.

This clonotype was seen only a few times. J is TRBJ2-7 and V is TRBV18; D is unresolved. The CDR3 has 13 residues. The V gene's germline CDR1 is KGHSH and CDR2 LQKENI. Trimming removed 2 bases at V and 4 bases at J, with 9 bases between. The CDR3 is CASSPVNLYEQYF. Written as DNA, the CDR3 is TGTGCCAGCTCACCAGTCAATCTTTACGAGCAGTACTTC. The full variable domain, its missing parts supplied by reference TRBV18 and TRBJ2-7, is NAGVMQNPRHLVRRRGQEARLRCSPMKGHSHVYWYRQLPEEGLKFMVYLQKENIIDESGMPKERFSAEFPKEGPSILRIQQVVRGDSAAYFCASSPVNLYEQYFGPGTRLTVT.

The chain employs TRBV6-1 and TRBJ1-1; tentatively, D is TRBD1 (5 bases). V was pared by 6 bases and J by 1 base, with 18 bases between. This CDR3 contains 16 residues. CDR1 is MNHNS, CDR2 SASEGT, per germline. The CDR3 coding sequence is TGTGCCAGCAGACCCTGGGGCAGAGATCCGAACACTGAAGCTTTCTTT. Its protein product is CASRPWGRDPNTEAFF.

In its sample, this clonotype was seen a few times. The chain joins TRBV27 to TRBJ1-1; maybe TRBD1 (5 bases). The germline gives CDR1 MNHEY, CDR2 SMNVEV (reference sequence). The CDR3 contains 17 residues. The V end lost 5 bases, the J end lost 1 base, and 20 bases lay between the germline ends. CDR3 sequence (DNA): TGTGCCAGCAGTCAGTTATATTCAGGGAAACCGAACACTGAAGCTTTCTTT. Translating it yields CASSQLYSGKPNTEAFF.

This clonotype showed up just a few times. The chain carries TRBV6-1 and TRBJ2-7; D might be TRBD2 (5 bases). The V end was cut by 7 bases, the J end by 0 bases, with 13 bases between. This CDR3 is 14 amino acids long. The germline V gene encodes CDR1 MNHNS and CDR2 SASEGT. CDR3 DNA sequence: TGTGCCAGCATATCGTGGGAGAGCTCCTACGAGCAGTACTTC. It specifies CASISWESSYEQYF.

Here the CDR3 DNA reads TGTGCCAGCAGCGGGACACGGATCAATGAGCAGTTCTTC. Its protein is CASSGTRINEQFF. The genes are TRBV6-6 and TRBJ2-1, with a tentative D call TRBD1 (6 bases). This CDR3 has 13 residues. Germline-derived CDR1 and CDR2 are MNHNY and SVGAGI (reference sequence). Trimming shortened V by 6 bases and J by 6 bases, and 12 bases separated the two germline ends.

In this sample, this clonotype turned up a few times. At one boundary the junction diverges from the germline segment, which might be a read error. This chain joins TRBV4-2 and TRBJ2-3, with 8 nucleotides matching TRBD2. Germline-derived CDR1 and CDR2 are LGHNA and YNFKEQ. This CDR3 has 19 residues. Here the CDR3 DNA reads TGTGCCAGCAGCCAGGTCTTCGGGGGGGGGACGGAATACACAGATAAGCAGTATTTT. It yields the protein CASSQVFGGGTEYTDKQYF.

V usage is TRBV14 and J usage is TRBJ2-4; D is uncertain. The DNA end is a closer match to TRBJ2-7, so the J assignment may be wrong. The CDR3 runs to 14 residues. Germline-derived CDR1 and CDR2 are SGHDN and FVKESK. CDR3 coding DNA: TGTGCCAGCAGCCAAGTTAACTTCCCCTACGAGCAGTACTTC. It encodes CASSQVNFPYEQYF.

The chain couples TRBV9 to TRBJ2-7; TRBD1 is a possible D gene (6 bases). The last part of the DNA fits TRBJ2-4 better; the J call may be wrong. Germline loops: CDR1 SGDLS, CDR2 YYNGEE. CDR3 length: 14 residues. CDR3 region: CASSAALNRDIQYF. Here the CDR3 DNA reads TGTGCCAGCAGCGCCGCCCTTAACAGGGACATTCAGTACTTC.

The genes are TRBV10-3 and TRBJ2-1; TRBD2 matches 12 bases. The germline gives CDR1 ENHRY, CDR2 SYGVKD. This CDR3 spans 15 amino acids. V shed 3 bases and J 9 bases; nucleotides not matched to a gene: 6. CDR3 in amino acids: CAISEGGLAGSEQFF. CDR3 bases: TGTGCCATCAGTGAAGGCGGACTAGCGGGGAGTGAGCAGTTCTTC.

V is TRBV4-1 and J is TRBJ1-5; D possibly corresponds to TRBD1 (5 bases). From germline, CDR1 is MGHRA and CDR2 YSYEKL. The CDR3 is made up of 12 amino acids. Trimming took off 3 bases at V and 11 bases at J, with 11 bases between the two ends. CDR3 DNA: TGCGCCAGCAGCCACCCGCGGGGGACCCAGCATTTT. Protein: CASSHPRGTQHF.

V usage is TRBV6-2 or TRBV6-3 and J usage is TRBJ1-1; TRBD1 agrees at 10 bases. The J segment lost 1 base and the V segment lost 7 bases, leaving 12 bases of the junction unmatched. Germline CDR1 reads MNHEY; CDR2 reads SVGEGT. The CDR3 sequence is 17 residues long. For the CDR3, the DNA is TGTGCCAGCACGGGAAGGGGGACAGGGGACCCGAACACTGAAGCTTTCTTT. Amino acid sequence: CASTGRGTGDPNTEAFF.

In this sample, this clonotype turned up a few times. This chain connects TRBV2 to TRBJ2-5; D uncertain. The J call is doubtful: the DNA matches TRBJ2-7 better. The germline V gene has CDR1 SNHLY and CDR2 FYNNEI. The CDR3 loop spans 13 amino acids. CDR3 sequence: CASHRLIVPEQYF. CDR3 DNA sequence: TGTGCCAGCCACCGTCTTATTGTCCCCGAGCAGTACTTC.

This clonotype appeared a few times. V is TRBV7-2 and J is TRBJ2-1; D might be TRBD1 (6 bases). This CDR3 has 15 amino acids. From germline, CDR1 is SGHTA and CDR2 FQGNSA. The ends were cut back, 5 bases at V and 4 bases at J, with 15 bases in the middle. DNA for the CDR3: TGTGCCAGCAGCCCTAGCCGGGACACTTACAATGAGCAGTTCTTC. Its translation: CASSPSRDTYNEQFF.

This clonotype was seen only a few times. The chain employs TRBV7-9 and TRBJ2-5; no definite D call. The J call is uncertain, as TRBJ2-7 better fits the DNA end. The CDR3 length is 13 residues. CDR1 and CDR2 (germline): SEHNR, FQNEAQ (reference sequence). CDR3 loop: CASSLVGSREQYF. CDR3 nucleotides: TGTGCCAGCAGCTTAGTTGGCTCCCGCGAGCAGTACTTC.

The chain recombines TRBV5-6 with TRBJ1-5; a weak D match, TRBD1 (5 bases). Between the trimmed V and J ends, which lost 3 bases and 11 bases, there was a span of 21 bases. This CDR3 is 15 amino acids long. Looked up from germline, CDR1 is SGHDT and CDR2 is YYEEEE. The CDR3 loop is CASSWGSYGEGSQHF. The CDR3 coding sequence is TGTGCCAGCAGCTGGGGGAGCTACGGGGAGGGGTCCCAGCATTTT.

The J gene is TRBJ2-1, the V gene TRBV27; 10 bases line up with TRBD1. CDR1 is MNHEY, CDR2 SMNVEV, per germline (reference sequence). With 6 bases clipped from V and 7 bases from J, the junction kept 12 bases outside the gene matches. This CDR3 is 16 amino acids long. CDR3 loop: CASRALGQGRGNEQFF. CDR3 coding DNA: TGTGCCAGCAGGGCCCTGGGACAGGGGAGAGGTAATGAGCAGTTCTTC.

The V gene is TRBV7-9, the J gene TRBJ2-1; D might be TRBD2 (5 bases). Germline-derived CDR1 and CDR2 are SEHNR and FQNEAQ (reference sequence). This CDR3 region has 16 residues. Trimming pared 1 base from V and 5 bases from J, leaving 15 bases between. CDR3 sequence: CASSLGWSSVDNEQFF. In DNA form, the CDR3 reads TGTGCCAGCAGCTTAGGGTGGAGTAGCGTCGACAATGAGCAGTTCTTC.

The V and J genes are TRBV20-1 and TRBJ2-3, with TRBD1 matching 8 bases. This CDR3 spans 13 amino acids. With 3 bases clipped from V and 6 bases from J, the junction kept 5 bases outside the gene matches. Germline V gene sequence: CDR1 DFQATT, CDR2 SNEGSKA (reference sequence). The CDR3, as DNA: TGCAGTGCTAGTAGGCCAGGGGGCGATACGCAGTATTTT. Its translation: CSASRPGGDTQYF.

This sequence joins TRBV18 and TRBJ2-1; D not certain. Trimming cost V 2 bases and J 8 bases, with 10 bases left between them. CDR1 is KGHSH and CDR2 is LQKENI in the germline V gene. CDR3 length: 13 residues. The CDR3 DNA is TGTGCCAGCTCACCAAATCCTTCCGATGAGCAGTTCTTC. It is translated as CASSPNPSDEQFF.

The chain uses TRBV3-1 and TRBJ2-1; 7 nucleotides agree with TRBD2. Germline CDR1 reads LGHDT; CDR2 reads YNNKEL (reference sequence). The V gene end was trimmed by 1 base and the J gene end by 4 bases; junction bases not matched to a gene: 4. This CDR3 has 15 residues. Here the CDR3 reads CASSQGGRGYNEQFF. As DNA, the CDR3 is TGTGCCAGCAGCCAAGGTGGGCGGGGGTACAATGAGCAGTTCTTC.

The genes are TRBV5-1 and TRBJ2-5; D might be TRBD1 or TRBD2, each matching 5 bases. CDR1 is SGHRS and CDR2 is YFSETQ in the germline V gene. Between the trimmed V and J ends, which lost 5 bases and 2 bases, there was a span of 16 bases. This CDR3 contains 15 residues. In nucleotides, the CDR3 is TGCGCCAGCAGACGTCTTGGGACCGCTCAAGAGACCCAGTACTTC. Encoded protein: CASRRLGTAQETQYF. Using reference TRBV5-1 and TRBJ2-5 for the parts outside the CDR3, the full variable domain is KAGVTQTPRYLIKTRGQQVTLSCSPISGHRSVSWYQQTPGQGLQFLFEYFSETQRNKGNFPGRFSGRQFSNSRSEMNVSTLELGDSALYLCASRRLGTAQETQYFGPGTRLLVL.

This clonotype has a handful of counts. Here the CDR3 reads CASSSHRGLNSPLHF. The DNA of the CDR3 is TGTGCCAGCAGTTCGCACAGGGGGCTTAATTCACCCCTCCACTTT. The chain links TRBV6-5 to TRBJ1-6, with TRBD1 matching over 9 bases. Looked up from germline, CDR1 is MNHEY and CDR2 is SVGAGI. V shed 4 bases, J shed 6 bases, and the junction held 4 bases outside the gene matches. The CDR3 loop spans 15 amino acids.

This clonotype showed up just a few times. The chain employs TRBV7-2 and TRBJ2-3; weak D call: TRBD2 (6 bases). Germline CDR1 is SGHTA and CDR2 is FQGNSA. The CDR3 totals 14 residues. V was pared by 6 bases and J by 6 bases, with 16 bases between. The CDR3 here is CASREGLGTDTQYF. CDR3 coding DNA: TGTGCCAGCAGGGAGGGGCTAGGAACGGATACGCAGTATTTT.

In this sample, this clonotype turned up a few times. V usage is TRBV2 and J usage is TRBJ1-2; D gene unclear. CDR3 length equals 13 residues. The V gene's germline CDR1 is SNHLY and CDR2 FYNNEI. Trimming cost V 1 base and J 4 bases, with 7 bases left between them. Here the CDR3 reads CASSEESPYGYTF. Here the CDR3 DNA reads TGTGCCAGCAGTGAAGAGAGTCCCTATGGCTACACCTTC.

As regards this clonotype: With a much larger clone just one base away, this may be a read error. V is TRBV7-2 and J is TRBJ2-1; D not certain. The ends were cut back, 2 bases at V and 10 bases at J, with 15 bases in the middle. Germline CDR1 SGHTA, CDR2 FQGNSA. This CDR3 contains 14 residues. CDR3 sequence (DNA): TGTGCCAGCAGCTTAAGTATGGTGGCGGAGGAGCAGTTCTTC. Translating gives CASSLSMVAEEQFF.

The chain uses TRBV4-3 and TRBJ2-7; D gene unclear. The V and J ends lost 0 bases and 2 bases respectively, with 11 bases between them. Germline loops: CDR1 LGHNA, CDR2 YSLEER. The length of the CDR3 is 15 residues. Written as DNA, the CDR3 is TGCGCCAGCAGCCAAGATAACAGCAATGCCTACGAGCAGTACTTC. This gives the protein CASSQDNSNAYEQYF.

This chain connects TRBV7-2 to TRBJ2-1; D is perhaps TRBD1 or TRBD2 (5 bases each). This CDR3 spans 14 amino acids. CDR1 is SGHTA, CDR2 FQGNSA, per germline. Trimming shortened V by 5 bases and J by 7 bases, and 15 bases separated the two germline ends. CDR3 nucleotide sequence: TGTGCCAGCAGCCGGGACCGACCAAGGAATGAGCAGTTCTTC. Amino acids: CASSRDRPRNEQFF. Full variable domain (outside the CDR3, taken from reference TRBV7-2 and TRBJ2-1): GAGVSQSPSNKVTEKGKDVELRCDPISGHTALYWYRQSLGQGLEFLIYFQGNSAPDKSGLPSDRFSAERTGGSVSTLTIQRTQQEDSAVYLCASSRDRPRNEQFFGPGTRLTVL.

This clonotype has more than one count but fewer than ten. V is TRBV2 and J is TRBJ2-3; possibly TRBD1 for D (5 bases). Between the trimmed V and J ends, which lost 8 bases and 2 bases, there was a span of 17 bases. The CDR3 covers 15 residues. CDR1 and CDR2 (germline): SNHLY, FYNNEI. This CDR3 is CASSWTSPYTDTQYF. DNA of the CDR3: TGTGCCAGCTCCTGGACATCGCCATACACAGATACGCAGTATTTT.

The chain is built from TRBV7-9 and TRBJ2-1; D remains unclear. V gave up 0 bases and J gave up 9 bases, with 9 bases separating them. CDR1 SEHNR and CDR2 FQNEAQ come from the germline V gene (reference sequence). This CDR3 has 13 residues. Here the CDR3 reads CASSLAESGEQFF. CDR3 coding DNA: TGTGCCAGCAGCTTAGCGGAAAGTGGTGAGCAGTTCTTC.